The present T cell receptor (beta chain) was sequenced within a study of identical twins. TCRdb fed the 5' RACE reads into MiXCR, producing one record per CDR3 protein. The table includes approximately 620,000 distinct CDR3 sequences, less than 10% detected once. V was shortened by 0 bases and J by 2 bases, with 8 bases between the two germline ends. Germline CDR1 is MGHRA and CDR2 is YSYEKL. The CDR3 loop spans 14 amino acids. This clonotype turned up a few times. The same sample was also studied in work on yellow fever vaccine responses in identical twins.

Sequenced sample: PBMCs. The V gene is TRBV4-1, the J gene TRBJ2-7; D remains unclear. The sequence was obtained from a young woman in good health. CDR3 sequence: CASSQDPSPYEQYF. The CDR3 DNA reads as TGCGCCAGCAGCCAAGATCCTAGTCCCTACGAGCAGTACTTC.